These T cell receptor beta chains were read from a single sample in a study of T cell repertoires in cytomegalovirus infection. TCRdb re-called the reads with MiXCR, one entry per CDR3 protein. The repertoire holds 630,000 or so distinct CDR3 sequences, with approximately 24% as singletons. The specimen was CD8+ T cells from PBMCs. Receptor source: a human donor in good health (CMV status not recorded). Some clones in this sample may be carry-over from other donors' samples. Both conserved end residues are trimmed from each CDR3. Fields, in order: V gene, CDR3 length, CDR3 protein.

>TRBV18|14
ASSPRETGARYGYT
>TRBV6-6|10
ASRGVRNEQF
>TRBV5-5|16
ASSLRLAGASSYNEQF
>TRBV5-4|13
ASSAGQADQETQY
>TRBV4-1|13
ASSQVPSGANVLT
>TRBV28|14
ASSLGLEPNILPQH
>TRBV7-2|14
ASSLGRRPGRYGYT
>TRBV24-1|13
ATSDLDRQQAGYT
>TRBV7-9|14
ASSLTRQGRGGEQF
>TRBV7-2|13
ASSLAYQGSTEAF
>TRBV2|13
ASRPGDRGYSPLH
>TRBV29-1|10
SARQGDYGYT
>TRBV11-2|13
ASSLTEGHNTEAF
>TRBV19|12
ASSIGGARQPQH
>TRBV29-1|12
SVDGGRKDTEAF
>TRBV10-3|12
AITGQGGSYGYT
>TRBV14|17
ASSRPRGQGAPGANVLT
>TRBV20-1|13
SARQFKGFTDTQY
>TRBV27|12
ASTHLGSDQPQH
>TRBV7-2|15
ASSLVPRQGIGETQY
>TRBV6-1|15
ASADVPLLATNEKLF
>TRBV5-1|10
ASSRDRETQY
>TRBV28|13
ASSLLAGRPDTQY
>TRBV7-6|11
ASSHMRDYEQY
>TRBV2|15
ASKGSLSPYSNQPQH
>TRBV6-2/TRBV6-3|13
ASSHETGWNTEAF
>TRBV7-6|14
ASSLGGQGDNTEAF
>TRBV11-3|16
ASSHSEGATTNTGELF
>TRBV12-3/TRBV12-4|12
ASSLTAGADGYT
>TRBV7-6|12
ASSLVLTKNIQY
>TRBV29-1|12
SVVVSELPYGYT
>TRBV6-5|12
ASSYGGTTGELF
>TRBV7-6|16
ASSLGTGPSSGANVLT
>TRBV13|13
ASSLYQEYQETQY
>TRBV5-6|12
ASSRLPDGEKLF
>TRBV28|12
ASITDRVNYGYT
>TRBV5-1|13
ASSSGLSATDTQY
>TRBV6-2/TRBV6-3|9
ASSYAGSLH
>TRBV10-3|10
ATLGPTDTQY
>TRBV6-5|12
ASSYSIPGTEAF
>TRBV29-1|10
SVEWANTEAF
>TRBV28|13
ASRDLESSYNEQF
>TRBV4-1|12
ASSPVRGADTQY
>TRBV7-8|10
ASSFGGGTQY
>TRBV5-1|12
ASSDGTANQPQH
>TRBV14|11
ASSRDGSYEQY